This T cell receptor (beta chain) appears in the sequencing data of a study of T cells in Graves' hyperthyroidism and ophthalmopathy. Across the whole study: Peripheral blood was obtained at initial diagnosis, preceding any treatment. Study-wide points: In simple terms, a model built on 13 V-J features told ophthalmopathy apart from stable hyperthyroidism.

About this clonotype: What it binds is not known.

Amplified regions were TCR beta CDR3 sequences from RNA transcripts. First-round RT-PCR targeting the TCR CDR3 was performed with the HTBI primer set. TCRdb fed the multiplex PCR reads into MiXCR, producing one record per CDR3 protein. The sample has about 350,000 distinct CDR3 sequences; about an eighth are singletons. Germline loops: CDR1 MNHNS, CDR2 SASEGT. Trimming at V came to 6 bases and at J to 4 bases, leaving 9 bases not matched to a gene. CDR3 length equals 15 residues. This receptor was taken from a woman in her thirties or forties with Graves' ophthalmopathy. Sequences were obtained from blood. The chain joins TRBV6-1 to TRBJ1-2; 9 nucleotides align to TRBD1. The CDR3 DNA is TGTGCCAGCAGCCGACCGGGACAGGGATCCTATGGCTACACCTTC. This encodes CASSRPGQGSYGYTF.